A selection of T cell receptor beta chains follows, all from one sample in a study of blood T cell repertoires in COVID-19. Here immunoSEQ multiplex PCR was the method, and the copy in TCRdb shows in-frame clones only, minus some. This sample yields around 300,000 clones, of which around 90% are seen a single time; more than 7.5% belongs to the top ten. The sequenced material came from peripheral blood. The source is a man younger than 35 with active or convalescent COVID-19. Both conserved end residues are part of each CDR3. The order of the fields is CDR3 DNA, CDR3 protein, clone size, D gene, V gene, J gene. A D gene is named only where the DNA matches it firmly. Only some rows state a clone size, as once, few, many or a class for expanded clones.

CDR3 DNA: TGTGCCAGCAGCCGTAACAATGAGCAGTTCTTC
CDR3 protein: CASSRNNEQFF
clone size: .
D gene: .
V gene: TRBV7-9
J gene: TRBJ2-1

CDR3 DNA: TGTGCCAGCAGCAGAACAGGGTTCGCGACTAATGAAAAACTGTTTTTT
CDR3 protein: CASSRTGFATNEKLFF
clone size: .
D gene: .
V gene: TRBV5-6
J gene: TRBJ1-4

CDR3 DNA: TGTGCCAGCAGTTACGGGGGACACTACGAGCAGTACTTC
CDR3 protein: CASSYGGHYEQYF
clone size: .
D gene: .
V gene: TRBV6-2/TRBV6-3
J gene: TRBJ2-7

CDR3 DNA: TGTGCCAGCTCTTCAACTGAGGAGACCCAGTACTTC
CDR3 protein: CASSSTEETQYF
clone size: .
D gene: .
V gene: TRBV18
J gene: TRBJ2-5

CDR3 DNA: TGCGCCAGCAGTCCTCAGGGCCACTATGGCTACACCTTC
CDR3 protein: CASSPQGHYGYTF
clone size: .
D gene: .
V gene: TRBV5-1
J gene: TRBJ1-2

CDR3 DNA: TGTGCCAGCAGGCAGCTAGGGGCCCCACAAGAGACCCAGTACTTC
CDR3 protein: CASRQLGAPQETQYF
clone size: .
D gene: .
V gene: TRBV27
J gene: TRBJ2-5

CDR3 DNA: TGTGCCAGCAGTCAAAGACAGGGAAATGAAAAACTGTTTTTT
CDR3 protein: CASSQRQGNEKLFF
clone size: .
D gene: TRBD1
V gene: TRBV7-9
J gene: TRBJ1-4

CDR3 DNA: TGTGCCAGCACCAACGAGCTTAGCAATCAGCCCCAGCATTTT
CDR3 protein: CASTNELSNQPQHF
clone size: .
D gene: .
V gene: TRBV6-6
J gene: TRBJ1-5

CDR3 DNA: TGCGCCAGCAGCCTACTAACAGGGACTAGCGGGGGGTACGAGCAGTACTTC
CDR3 protein: CASSLLTGTSGGYEQYF
clone size: .
D gene: TRBD2
V gene: TRBV4-1
J gene: TRBJ2-7

CDR3 DNA: TGTGCCATCAGTCCGGGACAAACCTACAATGAGCAGTTCTTC
CDR3 protein: CAISPGQTYNEQFF
clone size: .
D gene: .
V gene: TRBV10-3
J gene: TRBJ2-1

CDR3 DNA: TGTGCCAGCAGCTTGACGGGGGTAGGCGAGCAGTACTTC
CDR3 protein: CASSLTGVGEQYF
clone size: once
D gene: .
V gene: TRBV5-6
J gene: TRBJ2-7

CDR3 DNA: TGTGCCACCCGCCAACAGGTTGGGTCCTACGAGCAGTACTTC
CDR3 protein: CATRQQVGSYEQYF
clone size: .
D gene: .
V gene: TRBV7-9
J gene: TRBJ2-7

CDR3 DNA: TGTGCCGGCAGGGTACGCAATCTAGCCAAAAACATTCAGTACTTC
CDR3 protein: CAGRVRNLAKNIQYF
clone size: .
D gene: .
V gene: TRBV19
J gene: TRBJ2-4

CDR3 DNA: TGCGCCAGCAGCCAAGGGACAGGGGAGGCCTACGAGCAGTACTTC
CDR3 protein: CASSQGTGEAYEQYF
clone size: .
D gene: TRBD1
V gene: TRBV4-1
J gene: TRBJ2-7

CDR3 DNA: TGTGCCAGTACCACAGCTCGGACAGGGAAGAGCACTGAAGCTTTCTTT
CDR3 protein: CASTTARTGKSTEAFF
clone size: .
D gene: TRBD1
V gene: TRBV19
J gene: TRBJ1-1

CDR3 DNA: TGTGCCAGTACGTTATCCGGCGAGAGGGGACTGCGGAAAGAGACCCAGTACTTC
CDR3 protein: CASTLSGERGLRKETQYF
clone size: .
D gene: .
V gene: TRBV19
J gene: TRBJ2-5

CDR3 DNA: TGTGCCAGCAGTTATCCCGGAAAGAGGGACACTGAAGCTTTCTTT
CDR3 protein: CASSYPGKRDTEAFF
clone size: .
D gene: .
V gene: TRBV6-5
J gene: TRBJ1-1

CDR3 DNA: TGTGCCAGCAGCTCCCTAGCGGCAGATACGCAGTATTTT
CDR3 protein: CASSSLAADTQYF
clone size: once
D gene: TRBD2
V gene: TRBV11-3
J gene: TRBJ2-3

CDR3 DNA: TGTGCCAGCAGCCCCCGGGGGGATTATTACTCTGGAAACACCATATATTTT
CDR3 protein: CASSPRGDYYSGNTIYF
clone size: .
D gene: .
V gene: TRBV7-9
J gene: TRBJ1-3